These 21 T cell receptor beta chains came from one sample sequenced in a study of blood T cells in healthy people across ages. Next came a second PCR, run for about 6 to 12 cycles, which used a sample-barcoded 5' primer along with a J-beta primer mix. TCRdb redid the calling of the 5' RACE reads with MiXCR, one entry per CDR3 protein. The sample yields 910,000 or so distinct CDR3 sequences, about 51% seen once. The sequencing sample was made of blood. These receptors were taken from a woman in her sixties in good health.

Regarding this clonotype: Germline is not matched at one junction end, which may reflect a read error. J is TRBJ1-2 and V is TRBV9; no reliable D call. The length of the CDR3 is 12 residues. The germline V gene encodes CDR1 SGDLS and CDR2 YYNGEE. DNA of the CDR3: TGTGCCAGCAGCGTTGGGGTCAATGGCCACACCTTC. Its protein is CASSVGVNGHTF.

A few counts support this clonotype. V and J are TRBV29-1 and TRBJ2-5; TRBD2 aligns across 8 bases. Losses at the gene ends were 5 bases for V and 3 bases for J; bases not matched to a gene: 5. Germline V gives CDR1 SQVTM, CDR2 ANQGSEA. The CDR3 totals 13 residues. CDR3 in DNA: TGCAGCGTTTTAAGAGCGGGAGAAGAGACCCAGTACTTC. This gives the protein CSVLRAGEETQYF.

The chain uses TRBV20-1 and TRBJ2-4; D gene unclear. The J call may be faulty, since TRBJ2-7 better matches the DNA end. CDR1 DFQATT and CDR2 SNEGSKA come from the germline V gene (reference sequence). The length of the CDR3 is 16 residues. The CDR3 loop is CSAHYEFPSRNYEQYF. The CDR3 region has the DNA TGCAGTGCCCACTATGAATTTCCCAGCCGTAATTACGAGCAGTACTTC.

J is TRBJ2-2 and V is TRBV6-6; D gene uncertain. CDR3 length: 13 residues. Germline V gene sequence: CDR1 MNHNY, CDR2 SVGAGI (reference sequence). Trimming removed 6 bases from V and 6 bases from J, with 11 bases in between. CDR3 nucleotide sequence: TGTGCCAGCAGCCCCAGAAATGCCGGGGAGCTGTTTTTT. It specifies CASSPRNAGELFF.

This clonotype showed up just a few times. This chain connects TRBV4-2 to TRBJ2-5; 10 positions match TRBD2. The CDR3 runs 19 residues. The germline gives CDR1 LGHNA, CDR2 YNFKEQ. The ends lost 3 bases at V and 11 bases at J; junction bases unmatched: 24. DNA of the CDR3: TGTGCCAGCAGCCAGCTTACAGGTTGGAGCGGGAGGGCGGCCAATGAGCAGTACTTC. Translating it yields CASSQLTGWSGRAANEQYF.

This clonotype was observed many times. V is TRBV29-1 and J is TRBJ2-7; D is possibly TRBD1 (6 bases). Germline CDR1 SQVTM, CDR2 ANQGSEA. The CDR3 consists of 12 residues. V lost 0 bases and J 4 bases, leaving 7 bases between the germline ends. CDR3 coding DNA: TGCAGCGTTGAAGATCAGGGGTACGAGCAGTACTTC. Protein product: CSVEDQGYEQYF.

This chain joins TRBV14 and TRBJ2-3; D gene uncertain. Germline V gives CDR1 SGHDN, CDR2 FVKESK. The CDR3 has 12 amino acids. With 5 bases removed from V and 10 bases from J, the gap between germline ends came to 13 bases. DNA for the CDR3: TGTGCCAGCAGCGTTCACCCTTCGGCGCAGTATTTT. It translates to CASSVHPSAQYF.

This clonotype has just one count. The chain combines TRBV7-6 with TRBJ2-1, with D perhaps being TRBD1 or TRBD2 (6 bases each). The germline V gene encodes CDR1 SGHVS and CDR2 FNYEAQ. Trimming pared 5 bases from V and 8 bases from J, leaving 16 bases between. The CDR3 is 14 residues long. CDR3 sequence: CASSQGTLGDEQFF. The DNA for the CDR3 is TGTGCCAGCAGCCAGGGGACTTTGGGGGATGAGCAGTTCTTC. The complete variable domain, with remaining parts taken from reference TRBV7-6 and TRBJ2-1, reads GAGVSQSPRYKVTKRGQDVALRCDPISGHVSLYWYRQALGQGPEFLTYFNYEAQQDKSGLPNDRFSAERPEGSISTLTIQRTEQRDSAMYRCASSQGTLGDEQFFGPGTRLTVL.

The chain joins TRBV5-1 to TRBJ2-3; perhaps TRBD2 as D (5 bases). This CDR3 contains 14 residues. V lost 2 bases and J lost 2, with 9 bases in between. CDR1 is SGHRS, CDR2 YFSETQ, per germline. This CDR3 reads CASSLGSITDTQYF. The CDR3 nucleotides read TGCGCCAGCAGCTTAGGGAGTATCACAGATACGCAGTATTTT.

This clonotype has a count of ten or more. J is TRBJ2-7 and V is TRBV20-1; 8 nucleotides match TRBD2. The ends lost 1 base at V and 7 bases at J; junction bases unmatched: 15. The CDR3 runs to 16 residues. Germline-derived CDR1 and CDR2 are DFQATT and SNEGSKA (reference sequence). This CDR3 is CSARAGAGGSRREQYF. The CDR3 region has the DNA TGCAGTGCTAGAGCGGGGGCGGGAGGTTCTCGTCGGGAGCAGTACTTC.

The rearrangement uses TRBV28 and TRBJ2-7, with 9 nucleotides matching TRBD1. Trimming cost V 3 bases and J 1 base; bases outside gene matches: 4. This CDR3 region has 15 residues. CDR1 and CDR2 from the germline V gene are MDHEN and SYDVKM. The CDR3 DNA follows: TGTGCCAGCAGTTTGACAGGGGGATATTCCTACGAGCAGTACTTC. Translation: CASSLTGGYSYEQYF.

The chain carries TRBV2 and TRBJ1-5; 9 nucleotides line up with TRBD1. Germline CDR1 SNHLY, CDR2 FYNNEI. The ends lost 5 bases at V and 8 bases at J; junction bases unmatched: 16. CDR3 size: 17 residues. This CDR3 reads CASSPQGATGPREPQHF. As DNA, the CDR3 is TGTGCCAGCAGTCCACAGGGGGCGACGGGCCCGCGAGAGCCCCAGCATTTT. Complete variable domain (other parts from reference TRBV2 and TRBJ1-5): EPEVTQTPSHQVTQMGQEVILRCVPISNHLYFYWYRQILGQKVEFLVSFYNNEISEKSEIFDDQFSVERPDGSNFTLKIRSTKLEDSAMYFCASSPQGATGPREPQHFGDGTRLSIL.

The chain has TRBV29-1 and TRBJ1-4; possibly TRBD1 for D (6 bases). Germline V gene data show CDR1 as SQVTM and CDR2 as ANQGSEA. With 2 bases removed from V and 7 bases from J, the gap between germline ends came to 11 bases. There are 13 residues in the CDR3. CDR3 sequence (DNA): TGCAGCGTTGAATCAGGGGATCGTGAAAAACTGTTTTTT. It translates to CSVESGDREKLFF.

The V and J genes are TRBV7-9 and TRBJ1-3; possible D gene TRBD1, 6 bases. Germline lookup yields CDR1 SEHNR and CDR2 FQNEAQ (reference sequence). The CDR3 runs 12 residues. Trimming cost V 2 bases and J 8 bases, with 7 bases left between them. The chain's CDR3 is CASSLKGDTIYF. Written as DNA, the CDR3 is TGTGCCAGCAGCTTAAAGGGGGACACCATATATTTT.

The chain recombines TRBV13 with TRBJ2-7; 13 bases fit TRBD2. J was trimmed by 2 bases and V by 5 bases; bases with no gene match: 6. Germline V CDR1 and CDR2: PRHDT, FYEKMQ (reference sequence). The CDR3 consists of 16 residues. Here the CDR3 reads CASSPGTSGITYEQYF. CDR3 DNA sequence: TGTGCCAGCAGCCCCGGGACTAGCGGGATTACCTACGAGCAGTACTTC.

The rearrangement uses TRBV28 and TRBJ1-5, with a possible D match to TRBD1 (5 bases). CDR3 size: 15 residues. Germline lookup yields CDR1 MDHEN and CDR2 SYDVKM. V was shortened by 8 bases and J by 6 bases, with 20 bases between the two germline ends. This chain's CDR3 is CASLGLGEGSQPQHF. Here the CDR3 DNA reads TGTGCCAGCCTGGGGCTGGGGGAAGGCAGTCAGCCCCAGCATTTT.

The V call is TRBV12-3 or TRBV12-4, the J call TRBJ2-4; D might be TRBD2 (5 bases). With the DNA end fitting TRBJ2-7 better, the J assignment may be wrong. The CDR3 is 15 residues long. The CDR3 DNA follows: TGTGCCAGCTACCCAATCGGGCCGTTACTAGACGAGCAGTACTTC. The encoded protein is CASYPIGPLLDEQYF.

The chain uses TRBV4-1 and TRBJ1-4; TRBD1 aligns across 10 bases. Germline CDR1 and CDR2: MGHRA and YSYEKL. J lost 1 base, V lost 6 bases, and 2 bases had no gene match. The CDR3 contains 15 residues. The CDR3 sequence is CASRRTGGTNEKLFF. The CDR3 nucleotides are TGCGCCAGCAGAAGGACAGGGGGAACTAATGAAAAACTGTTTTTT.

This rearrangement joins TRBV2 to TRBJ2-2; 7 nucleotides agree with TRBD1. CDR1 SNHLY and CDR2 FYNNEI come from the germline V gene. The CDR3 loop spans 13 amino acids. With 6 bases clipped from V and 6 bases from J, the junction kept 4 bases outside the gene matches. CDR3 DNA sequence: TGTGCCAGCAGCCAGGGGGACCCCGGGGAGCTGTTTTTT. Translated: CASSQGDPGELFF.

There are a few counts of this clonotype. The rearrangement uses TRBV13 and TRBJ2-3, with 14 bases matching TRBD2. The CDR3 is made up of 17 amino acids. The junction had 12 bases not matched to a gene; V was cut back by 5 bases and J by 8 bases. The germline V gene encodes CDR1 PRHDT and CDR2 FYEKMQ (reference sequence). The CDR3 loop reads CASSPRGTSGGGGTQYF. Here the CDR3 DNA reads TGTGCCAGCAGCCCACGCGGGACTAGCGGGGGCGGAGGTACGCAGTATTTT.

This chain links TRBV5-1 with TRBJ2-7; 8 bases are shared with TRBD2. The V segment lost 1 base and the J segment 4 bases; nucleotides outside the gene matches: 4. The CDR3 spans 14 residues. Germline lookup yields CDR1 SGHRS and CDR2 YFSETQ. CDR3 DNA: TGCGCCAGCAGCTTGATGAGCGGGAGTTACGAGCAGTACTTC. This sequence encodes CASSLMSGSYEQYF.